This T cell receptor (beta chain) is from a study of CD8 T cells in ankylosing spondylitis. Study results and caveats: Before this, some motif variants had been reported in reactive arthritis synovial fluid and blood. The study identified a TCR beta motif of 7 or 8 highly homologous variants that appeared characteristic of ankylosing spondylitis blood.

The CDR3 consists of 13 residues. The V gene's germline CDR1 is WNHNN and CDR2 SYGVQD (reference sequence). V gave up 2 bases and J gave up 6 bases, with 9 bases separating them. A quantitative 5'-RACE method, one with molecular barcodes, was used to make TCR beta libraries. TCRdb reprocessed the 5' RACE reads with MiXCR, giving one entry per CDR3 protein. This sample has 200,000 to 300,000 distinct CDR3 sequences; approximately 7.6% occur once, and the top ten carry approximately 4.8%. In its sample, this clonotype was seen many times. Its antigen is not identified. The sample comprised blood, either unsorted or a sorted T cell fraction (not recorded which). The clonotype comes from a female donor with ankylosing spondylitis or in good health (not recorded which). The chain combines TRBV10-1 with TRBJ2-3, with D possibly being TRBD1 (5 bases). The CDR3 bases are TGCGCCAGCAGTGAGAGACAGCACGATACGCAGTATTTT. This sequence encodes CASSERQHDTQYF.